This is a list of T cell receptor beta chains from one sample in a study of T cell changes during pregnancy in multiple sclerosis. TCRdb's copy holds only in-frame clones and misses some; the assay was immunoSEQ multiplex PCR. The repertoire holds over 35,000 clones, with more than 80% as singletons. The specimen comprised peripheral blood, sampled before pregnancy. All receptors come from a female donor with multiple sclerosis, enrolled in a pregnancy study. The CDR3 runs from the conserved cysteine through the conserved F or W. The D gene is left open where the match is weak. Expanded clones are given a class, and other clones once, few, many or no size at all.

D gene,clone size,V gene,J gene,CDR3 protein,CDR3 DNA
NA,NA,TRBV27,TRBJ2-7,CASSLLGPVPYEQYF,TGTGCCAGCAGTTTATTGGGGCCAGTCCCCTACGAGCAGTACTTC
TRBD1,NA,TRBV19,TRBJ1-5,CASSMSRTGVIQPQHF,TGTGCCAGTAGTATGTCGAGGACAGGGGTGATTCAGCCCCAGCATTTT
TRBD2,NA,TRBV27,TRBJ2-1,CASRWLAGNINPSSYNEQFF,TGTGCCAGCAGGTGGCTAGCGGGAAATATAAACCCCAGCTCCTACAATGAGCAGTTCTTC
NA,NA,TRBV18,TRBJ2-5,CASSPGGRQETQYF,TGTGCCAGCTCACCTGGGGGCCGCCAAGAGACCCAGTACTTC
TRBD1,NA,TRBV4-1,TRBJ2-7,CASSSSDRGQYEQYF,TGCGCCAGCAGCTCTTCGGACAGGGGCCAGTACGAGCAGTACTTC
NA,once,TRBV29-1,TRBJ1-2,CSLGTDYGYTF,TGCAGCCTAGGGACTGACTATGGCTACACCTTC
TRBD2,once,TRBV5-1,TRBJ2-7,CASSSGLDSYEQYF,TGCGCCAGCAGCTCTGGACTAGACTCCTACGAGCAGTACTTC
TRBD1,NA,TRBV2,TRBJ1-1,CASSVDRGRVNTEAFF,TGTGCCAGCAGTGTGGACAGGGGGCGCGTGAACACTGAAGCTTTCTTT
NA,NA,TRBV19,TRBJ1-1,CASSNGGGTEAFF,TGTGCCAGTAGTAATGGGGGGGGGACTGAAGCTTTCTTT
TRBD1,NA,TRBV2,TRBJ2-7,CASSELGQASYEQYF,TGTGCCAGCAGTGAACTAGGACAGGCCTCCTACGAGCAGTACTTC
TRBD2,NA,TRBV7-2,TRBJ2-7,CASSFGLAGVGEQYF,TGTGCCAGCAGCTTTGGACTAGCGGGAGTGGGTGAGCAGTACTTC
NA,few,TRBV11-2,TRBJ1-2,CASSLTGLGSSGYTF,TGTGCCAGCAGCTTAACAGGGCTTGGGTCGTCTGGCTACACCTTC
NA,NA,TRBV6-5,TRBJ1-4,CASRATADNEKLFF,TGTGCCAGCAGGGCAACAGCAGATAATGAAAAACTGTTTTTT
NA,NA,TRBV19,TRBJ2-1,CASSTKLVNHNEQFF,TGTGCCAGTAGTACGAAATTAGTGAACCACAATGAGCAGTTCTTC
TRBD2,NA,TRBV30,TRBJ2-3,CACPRASGSTDTQYF,TGTGCCTGCCCCCGGGCTAGCGGTAGCACAGATACGCAGTATTTT
TRBD2,NA,TRBV28,TRBJ2-7,CASSLRGGGRASRGEQYF,TGTGCCAGCAGTTTAAGGGGAGGCGGGAGGGCCTCCAGAGGCGAGCAGTACTTC
TRBD1,NA,TRBV5-1,TRBJ1-6,CASSLEGANSPLHF,TGCGCCAGCAGCTTGGAGGGGGCTAATTCACCCCTCCACTTT
TRBD1,NA,TRBV19,TRBJ2-5,CASSGTGQETQYF,TGTGCCAGTAGCGGGACAGGTCAAGAGACCCAGTACTTC
TRBD2,NA,TRBV5-4,TRBJ2-3,CASSFSQLAGTDTQYF,TGTGCCAGCAGCTTTTCCCAGCTAGCGGGCACAGATACGCAGTATTTT
NA,NA,TRBV21-1,TRBJ1-5,CASRKNQGASNQPQHF,TGTGCCAGCAGAAAAAATCAGGGGGCGAGCAATCAGCCCCAGCATTTT
NA,NA,TRBV6-1,TRBJ1-4,CASTSGGMTNEKLFF,TGTGCCAGCACCTCAGGAGGGATGACTAATGAAAAACTGTTTTTT
NA,NA,TRBV5-1,TRBJ2-5,CASSLVLGGALGAQYF,TGCGCCAGCAGCTTGGTACTAGGAGGAGCCCTCGGGGCCCAGTACTTC
NA,NA,TRBV6-6,TRBJ1-2,CASSYSSGGAGGYTF,TGTGCCAGCAGTTACTCGAGCGGAGGGGCGGGTGGCTACACCTTC
TRBD1,NA,TRBV4-1,TRBJ2-3,CASSQDWGQVQYF,TGCGCCAGCAGCCAAGATTGGGGACAGGTACAGTATTTT
TRBD1,once,TRBV6-1,TRBJ1-2,CASSSGTEFYGYTF,TGTGCCAGCAGTTCCGGGACAGAGTTCTATGGCTACACCTTC
TRBD1,NA,TRBV6-6,TRBJ1-3,CASRTTGGGGNTIYF,TGTGCCAGCAGGACTACAGGGGGCGGTGGAAACACCATATATTTT
NA,NA,TRBV7-6,TRBJ1-5,CASSLGGEGNQPQHF,TGTGCCAGCAGCTTAGGTGGAGAGGGCAATCAGCCCCAGCATTTT
TRBD1,NA,TRBV5-1,TRBJ2-3,CASSIGTGGDTQYF,TGCGCCAGCAGCATTGGGACAGGGGGGGATACGCAGTATTTT
NA,NA,TRBV7-2,TRBJ2-7,CASRDRGIYEQYF,TGTGCCAGCAGGGACCGGGGTATCTACGAGCAGTACTTC
NA,NA,TRBV6-1,TRBJ2-7,CASSEFGNRVSYEQYF,TGTGCCAGCAGTGAATTCGGCAACAGGGTCTCCTACGAGCAGTACTTC
TRBD1,NA,TRBV9,TRBJ2-7,CASSAGQGGVYEQYF,TGTGCCAGCAGCGCCGGACAGGGAGGCGTCTACGAGCAGTACTTC
NA,once,TRBV5-6,TRBJ1-4,CASSLGAGLEKLFF,TGTGCCAGCAGCTTGGGCGCGGGTTTAGAAAAACTGTTTTTT
TRBD1,NA,TRBV30,TRBJ1-2,CAWSGTGVYGYTF,TGTGCCTGGAGTGGAACAGGGGTCTATGGCTACACCTTC
TRBD2,NA,TRBV11-2,TRBJ2-1,CASSGGSGRATGEQFF,TGTGCCAGCAGCGGGGGTAGCGGGAGGGCCACGGGTGAGCAGTTCTTC
NA,NA,TRBV19,TRBJ2-2,CASSHRWDIGNTGELFF,TGTGCCAGTAGCCATAGGTGGGACATCGGGAACACCGGGGAGCTGTTTTTT
TRBD2,NA,TRBV7-2,TRBJ2-1,CASSQRQAGGNRAEQFF,TGTGCCAGCAGCCAAAGACAAGCGGGAGGGAATCGAGCGGAGCAGTTCTTC
TRBD1,NA,TRBV2,TRBJ1-1,CASRVDRGDTEAFF,TGTGCCAGCAGGGTGGACAGGGGGGACACTGAAGCTTTCTTT
NA,NA,TRBV9,TRBJ2-1,CASSVAGSEQFF,TGTGCCAGCAGCGTAGCTGGTAGTGAGCAGTTCTTC
NA,NA,TRBV10-1,TRBJ2-3,CASSDSETDTQYF,TGCGCCAGCAGTGATTCAGAAACAGATACGCAGTATTTT